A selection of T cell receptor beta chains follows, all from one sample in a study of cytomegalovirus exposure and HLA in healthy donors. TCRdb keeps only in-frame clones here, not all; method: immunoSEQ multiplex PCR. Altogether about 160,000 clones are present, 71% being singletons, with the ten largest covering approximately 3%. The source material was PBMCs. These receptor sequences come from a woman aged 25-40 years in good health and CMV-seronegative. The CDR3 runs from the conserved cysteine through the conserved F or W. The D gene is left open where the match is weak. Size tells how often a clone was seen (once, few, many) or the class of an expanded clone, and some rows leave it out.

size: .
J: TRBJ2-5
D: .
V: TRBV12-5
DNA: TGTGCTAGTGGTTTGTACAGGGACGTAGGGACCCAGTACTTC
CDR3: CASGLYRDVGTQYF

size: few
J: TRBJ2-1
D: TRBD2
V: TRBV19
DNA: TGTGCCAGTAGTATGCGGGGGGACCGCTCCTACAATGAGCAGTTCTTC
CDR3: CASSMRGDRSYNEQFF

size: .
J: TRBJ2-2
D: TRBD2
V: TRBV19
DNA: TGTGCCAGTAGTATAGGACTAGCGGGACCCGGGGAGCTGTTTTTT
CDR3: CASSIGLAGPGELFF

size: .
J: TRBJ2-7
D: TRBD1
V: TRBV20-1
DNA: TGCAGTGCTGTAGACAGGGTCGAGCAGTACTTC
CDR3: CSAVDRVEQYF

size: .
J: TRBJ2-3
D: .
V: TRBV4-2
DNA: TGTGCCAGCACCCCTAGCGAAGGCACAGATACGCAGTATTTT
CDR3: CASTPSEGTDTQYF

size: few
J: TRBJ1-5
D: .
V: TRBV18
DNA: TGTGCCAGCTCACCCGTCCAAGGAGACCAGCCCCAGCATTTT
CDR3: CASSPVQGDQPQHF

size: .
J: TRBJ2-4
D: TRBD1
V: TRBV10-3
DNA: TGTGCCATCAGTTCACCGGGACAGAAAAACATTCAGTACTTC
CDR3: CAISSPGQKNIQYF

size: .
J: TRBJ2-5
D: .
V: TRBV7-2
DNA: TGTGCCAGCAGCTCTCCTCAGGTTTTTCAGTACCAAGAGACCCAGTACTTC
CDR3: CASSSPQVFQYQETQYF

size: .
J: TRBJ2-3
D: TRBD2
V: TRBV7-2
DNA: TGTGCCAGCAGCTTTCTAGCGGGAGTTACCACAGATACGCAGTATTTT
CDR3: CASSFLAGVTTDTQYF

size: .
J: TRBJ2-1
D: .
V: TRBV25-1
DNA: TGTGCCAGCAGTGAATTGGGCCTCCCCCCCTACAATGAGCAGTTCTTC
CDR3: CASSELGLPPYNEQFF

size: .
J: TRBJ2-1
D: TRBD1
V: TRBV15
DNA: TGTGCCACCAGCAGTTCTCCCCCAGGGGGCTCCTACAATGAGCAGTTCTTC
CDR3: CATSSSPPGGSYNEQFF

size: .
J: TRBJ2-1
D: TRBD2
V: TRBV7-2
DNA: TGTGCCAGCAGCTTCAGCGGGGAATACAATGAGCAGTTCTTC
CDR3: CASSFSGEYNEQFF

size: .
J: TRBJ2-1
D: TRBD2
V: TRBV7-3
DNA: TGTGCCAGCAGCTTAAGAAGCGGGAGCTCCTACAATGAGCAGTTCTTC
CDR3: CASSLRSGSSYNEQFF

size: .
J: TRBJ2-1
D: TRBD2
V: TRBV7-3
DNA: TGTGCCAGCAGCTTATCTTCTCCCGGACTAGTTTATGATGAGCAGTTCTTC
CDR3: CASSLSSPGLVYDEQFF

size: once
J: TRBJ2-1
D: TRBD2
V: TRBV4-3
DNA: TGCGCCAGCAGCCCGTCCCGGGAGGACTCCTACAATGAGCAGTTCTTC
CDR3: CASSPSREDSYNEQFF

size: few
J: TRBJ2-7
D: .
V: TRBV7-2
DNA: TGTGCCAGCAGTCCAGGACAAAAGACCTCCTACGAGCAGTACTTC
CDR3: CASSPGQKTSYEQYF

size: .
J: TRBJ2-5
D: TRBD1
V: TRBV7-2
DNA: TGTGCCAGCAGCTACCGTCCAGGGGGACCCCAAGAGACCCAGTACTTC
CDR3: CASSYRPGGPQETQYF

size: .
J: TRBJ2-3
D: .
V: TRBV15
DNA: TGTGCCACCAGCAGAACTGTCGGGGGAAGCACAGATACGCAGTATTTT
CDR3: CATSRTVGGSTDTQYF

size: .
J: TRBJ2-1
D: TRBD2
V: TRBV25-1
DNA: TGTGCCAGCAGTGACTTTGCCGGGACTAGCGGGTCGAATGAGCAGTTCTTC
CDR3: CASSDFAGTSGSNEQFF

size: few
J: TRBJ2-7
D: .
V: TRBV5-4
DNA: TGTGCCAGCAGCACTAATAGCGGTTTCTACGAGCAGTACTTC
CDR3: CASSTNSGFYEQYF

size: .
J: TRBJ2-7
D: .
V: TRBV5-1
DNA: TGCGCCAGCAGCTTGGCGGCAGGGGATTCCTACGAGCAGTACTTC
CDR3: CASSLAAGDSYEQYF

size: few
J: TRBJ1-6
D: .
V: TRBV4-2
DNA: TGTGCCAGCAGCCATCAAGCCGAGTATTCACCCCTCCACTTT
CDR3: CASSHQAEYSPLHF

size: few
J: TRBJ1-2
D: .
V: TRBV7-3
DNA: TGTGCCAGCAGCTTACGGGCAGGGCATGGCTACACCTTC
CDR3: CASSLRAGHGYTF

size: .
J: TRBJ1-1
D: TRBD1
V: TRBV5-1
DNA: TGCGCCAGCAGCTTGGGGACAGGGGGCCCGAACACTGAAGCTTTCTTT
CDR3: CASSLGTGGPNTEAFF

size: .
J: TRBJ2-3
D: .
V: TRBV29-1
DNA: TGCAGCGCTGAGTTAGAGGCCCCGAGGGAGTATTTT
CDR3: CSAELEAPREYF

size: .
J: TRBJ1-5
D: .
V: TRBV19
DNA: TGTGCCAGTAGTCACAGGGCCCAGCCCCAGCATTTT
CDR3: CASSHRAQPQHF

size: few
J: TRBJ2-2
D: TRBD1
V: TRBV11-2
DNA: TGTGCCAGCAGCTTATTCCCTGCCCAGGGGGCCGGGGAGCTGTTTTTT
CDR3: CASSLFPAQGAGELFF

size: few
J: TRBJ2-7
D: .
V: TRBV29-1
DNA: TGCAGCGTTGAAGCTCGGACTCCTTACGAGCAGTACTTC
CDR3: CSVEARTPYEQYF

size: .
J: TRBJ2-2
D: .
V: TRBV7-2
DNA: TGTGCCAGCAGCTTAAGTGGCGGCACCGGGGAGCTGTTTTTT
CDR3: CASSLSGGTGELFF

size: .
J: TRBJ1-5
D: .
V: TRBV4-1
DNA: TGCGCCAGCAGCCAAGCGACCCGGGGTCAGCCCCAGCATTTT
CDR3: CASSQATRGQPQHF

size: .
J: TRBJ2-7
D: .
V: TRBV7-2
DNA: TGTGCCAGCAGCTTGGGGACATATTCCTACGAGCAGTACTTC
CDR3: CASSLGTYSYEQYF

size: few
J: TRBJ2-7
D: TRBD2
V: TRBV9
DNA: TGTGCCAGCAGCGTAGGGAGCGGGAACTACGAGCAGTACTTC
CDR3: CASSVGSGNYEQYF

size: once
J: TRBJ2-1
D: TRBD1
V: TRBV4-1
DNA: TGCGCCAGCAGCCAAAAGGGACAGAATGAGCAGTTCTTC
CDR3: CASSQKGQNEQFF